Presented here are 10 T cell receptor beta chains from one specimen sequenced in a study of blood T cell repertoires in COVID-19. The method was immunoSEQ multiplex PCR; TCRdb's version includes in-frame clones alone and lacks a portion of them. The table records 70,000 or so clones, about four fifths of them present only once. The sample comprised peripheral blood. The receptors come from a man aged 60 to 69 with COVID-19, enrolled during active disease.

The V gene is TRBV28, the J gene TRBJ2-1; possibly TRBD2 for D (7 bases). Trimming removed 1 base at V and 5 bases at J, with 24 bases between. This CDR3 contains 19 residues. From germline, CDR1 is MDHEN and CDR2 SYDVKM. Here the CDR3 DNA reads TGTGCCAGCAGTTTATCTCTCCAGGGACATCGGGACTACAACAATGAGCAGTTCTTC. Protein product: CASSLSLQGHRDYNNEQFF.

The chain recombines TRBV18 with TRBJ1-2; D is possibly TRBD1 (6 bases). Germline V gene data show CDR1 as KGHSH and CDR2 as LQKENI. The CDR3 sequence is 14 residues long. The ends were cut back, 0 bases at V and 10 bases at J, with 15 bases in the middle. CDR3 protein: CASSPPPGGRVYTF. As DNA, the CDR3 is TGTGCCAGCTCACCACCGCCGGGGGGCCGTGTCTACACCTTC.

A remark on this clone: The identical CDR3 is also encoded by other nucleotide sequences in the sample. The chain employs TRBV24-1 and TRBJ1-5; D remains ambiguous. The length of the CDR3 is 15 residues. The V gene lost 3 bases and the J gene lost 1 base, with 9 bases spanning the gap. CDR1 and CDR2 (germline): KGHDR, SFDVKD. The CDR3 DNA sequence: TGTGCCACCAGTGATCATCGGGGAAGCAATCAGCCCCAGCATTTT. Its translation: CATSDHRGSNQPQHF.

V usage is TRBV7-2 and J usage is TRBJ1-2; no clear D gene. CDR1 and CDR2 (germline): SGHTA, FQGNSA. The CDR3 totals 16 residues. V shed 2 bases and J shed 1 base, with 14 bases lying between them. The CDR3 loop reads CASSLKLGDINYGYTF. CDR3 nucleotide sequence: TGTGCCAGCAGCTTAAAATTGGGAGATATTAACTATGGCTACACCTTC.

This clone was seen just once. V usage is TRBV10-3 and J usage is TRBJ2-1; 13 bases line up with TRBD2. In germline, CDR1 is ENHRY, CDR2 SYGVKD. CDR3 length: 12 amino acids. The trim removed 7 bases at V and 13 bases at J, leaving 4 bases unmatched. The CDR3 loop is CAITGTSGIQFF. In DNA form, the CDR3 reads TGTGCCATCACCGGGACTAGCGGGATTCAGTTCTTC.

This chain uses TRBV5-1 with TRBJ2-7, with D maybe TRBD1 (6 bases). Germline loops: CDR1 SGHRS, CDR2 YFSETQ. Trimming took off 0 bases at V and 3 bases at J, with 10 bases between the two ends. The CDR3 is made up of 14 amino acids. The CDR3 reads CASSLDLGGYEQYF. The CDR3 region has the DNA TGCGCCAGCAGCTTGGATTTAGGGGGCTACGAGCAGTACTTC.

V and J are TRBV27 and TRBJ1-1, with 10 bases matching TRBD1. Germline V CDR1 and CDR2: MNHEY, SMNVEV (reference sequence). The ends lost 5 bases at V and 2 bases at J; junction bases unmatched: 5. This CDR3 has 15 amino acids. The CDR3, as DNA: TGTGCCAGCAGTCGGGGGGACAGGGGAAACACTGAAGCTTTCTTT. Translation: CASSRGDRGNTEAFF.

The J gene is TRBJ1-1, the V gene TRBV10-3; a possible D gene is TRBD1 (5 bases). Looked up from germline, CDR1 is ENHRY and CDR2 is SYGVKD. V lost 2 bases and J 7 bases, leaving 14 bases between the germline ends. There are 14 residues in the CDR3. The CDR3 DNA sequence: TGTGCCATCAGTGAGAGGAGGGGCGGGGATGAAGCTTTCTTT. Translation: CAISERRGGDEAFF.

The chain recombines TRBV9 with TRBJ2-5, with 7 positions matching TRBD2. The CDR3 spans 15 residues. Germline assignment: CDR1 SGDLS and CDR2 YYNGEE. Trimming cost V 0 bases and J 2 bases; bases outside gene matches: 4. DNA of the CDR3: TGTGCCAGCAGCGTAGCGGGAGGCCCACAAGAGACCCAGTACTTC. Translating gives CASSVAGGPQETQYF.

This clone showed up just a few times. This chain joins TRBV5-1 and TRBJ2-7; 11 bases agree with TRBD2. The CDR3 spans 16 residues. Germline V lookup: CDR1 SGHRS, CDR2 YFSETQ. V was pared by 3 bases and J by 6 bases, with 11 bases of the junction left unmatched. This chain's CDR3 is CASSSGVLAGASEQYF. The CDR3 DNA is TGCGCCAGCAGCTCGGGGGTACTAGCGGGAGCTTCCGAGCAGTACTTC.